This TCR beta chain was captured by sequencing in a study of cytomegalovirus exposure and HLA in healthy donors. The germline gives CDR1 MDHEN, CDR2 SYDVKM. There are 14 residues in the CDR3. 60 Vbeta and 13 Jbeta primers were used in PCR. Clones were read by immunoSEQ multiplex PCR, and TCRdb kept only the in-frame ones, dropping some. This table holds approximately 140,000 clones, roughly four fifths found once. The chain combines TRBV28 with TRBJ2-5, with 12 bases identical to TRBD2. The J call is in doubt because the DNA end fits TRBJ2-7 better. The receptor was isolated from a man aged 18 to 30 in good health and CMV-seropositive. Input material: PBMCs. The CDR3 DNA sequence: TGTGCCAGCAGGATTCTAGCGGGAGGGCTCGAGCAGTACTTC. It is translated as CASRILAGGLEQYF.